The present TCR beta chain was sequenced within a study of blood T cell repertoires in COVID-19. Background on the study: Some COVID-19 samples were acute and others convalescent; all came from the United States, Italy and Spain.

Per germline, CDR1 DFQATT and CDR2 SNEGSKA (reference sequence). Trimming removed 6 bases at V and 12 bases at J, with 17 bases between. The CDR3 sequence is 11 residues long. The table came from immunoSEQ multiplex PCR; TCRdb's copy has only in-frame clones and leaves some out. The profile covers roughly 290,000 clones, with roughly 88% appearing a single time and over 2% taken by the ten largest. This study enrolled people aged roughly 18 to 90 from about 24 US geographic areas. What the recovered Cohort 3 donors had was two negative PCRs, clearance, or symptom resolution. The sequence derives from a man under 40 who had recovered from COVID-19. Specimen: PBMCs or T cells enriched from blood (not recorded which). The chain carries TRBV20-1 and TRBJ1-1; TRBD1 is a possible D gene (5 bases). The CDR3 reads CSAGTGRMTFF. The CDR3 region has the DNA TGCAGTGCAGGGACCGGGAGGATGACTTTCTTT.